This T cell receptor beta chain was profiled in a study of cytomegalovirus exposure and HLA in healthy donors. The germline CDR1 and CDR2 sequences are SNHLY and FYNNEI. The V end was cut by 8 bases, the J end by 8 bases, with 18 bases between. The CDR3 is made up of 13 amino acids. A word on this clone: Antigen specificity is unknown.

Whole-study findings and limits: It was shown in a later analysis that HLA-associated TCR beta chains were more clonally expanded than other, equally common chains. Apart from CMV serostatus, no immune exposure information was available. Several top significant clusters appeared, in a later analysis, to be linked to common viral pathogens. Sequencing likely caused a cluster of highly shared sequence variants.

The PCR ran on 60 Vbeta and 13 Jbeta primers. Assay used: immunoSEQ multiplex PCR; TCRdb lists only in-frame clones, some missing. The data contain around 140,000 clones, nearly 80% of them seen just once; the ten biggest clones take up approximately 1.1%. Sequenced input: PBMCs. The receptor comes from a male donor in good health and CMV-seronegative. The chain uses TRBV2 and TRBJ1-2; a weak D match, TRBD1 (6 bases). The CDR3 sequence: CASAPERGAGYTF. The CDR3 DNA reads as TGTGCCAGCGCCCCTGAGCGGGGGGCGGGCTACACCTTC.